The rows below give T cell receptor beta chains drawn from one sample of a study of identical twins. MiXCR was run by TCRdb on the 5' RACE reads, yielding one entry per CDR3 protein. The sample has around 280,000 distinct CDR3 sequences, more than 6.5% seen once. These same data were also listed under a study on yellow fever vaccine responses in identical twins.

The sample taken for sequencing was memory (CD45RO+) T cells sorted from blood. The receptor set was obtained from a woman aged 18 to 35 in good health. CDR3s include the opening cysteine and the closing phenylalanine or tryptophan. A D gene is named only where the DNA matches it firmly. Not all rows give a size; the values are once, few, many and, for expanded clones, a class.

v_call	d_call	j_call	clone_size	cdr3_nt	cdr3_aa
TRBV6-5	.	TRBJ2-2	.	TGTGCCAGCAGAAACAGCGGGGAGCTGTTTTTT	CASRNSGELFF
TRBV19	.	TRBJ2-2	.	TGTGCCAGTTCCATCGACGGAACCGGGGAGCTGTTTTTT	CASSIDGTGELFF
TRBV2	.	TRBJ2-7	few	TGTGCCAGCCGAGCGGAGGCCCTAGGCGAGCAGTACTTC	CASRAEALGEQYF
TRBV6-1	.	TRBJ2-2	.	TGTGCCAGCACAAACCACCGGGCTCCGAACACCGCGGAGCTGTTTTTT	CASTNHRAPNTAELFF
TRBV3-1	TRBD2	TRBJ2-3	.	TGTGCCAGCAGCCAAGACTCCGGGACTACGTGGGTTAGAGATACGCAGTATTTT	CASSQDSGTTWVRDTQYF
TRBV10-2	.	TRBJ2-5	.	TGCGCCAGCAGTGATGCTCAAGAGACCCAGTACTTC	CASSDAQETQYF
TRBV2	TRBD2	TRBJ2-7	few	TGTGCCAGCTTCCTAGGGAGCCTAGCGGGAGGTTCCTACGAGCAGTACTTC	CASFLGSLAGGSYEQYF
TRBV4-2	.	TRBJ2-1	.	TGTGCCAGCAGCCAAGAGAAGACGGGTCTGCATGAGCAGTTCTTC	CASSQEKTGLHEQFF
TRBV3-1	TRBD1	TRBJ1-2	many	TGTGCCAGCAGCCCAGGGGGCAGAAACTATGGCTACACCTTC	CASSPGGRNYGYTF
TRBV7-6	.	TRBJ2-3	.	TGTGCCAGCAGCTTAGCGCGTCCGGGAATTTCCACAGATACGCAGTATTTT	CASSLARPGISTDTQYF
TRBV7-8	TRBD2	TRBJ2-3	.	TGTGCCAGCAGCTTAATGGCGGGAGGGCCCACAGATACGCAGTATTTT	CASSLMAGGPTDTQYF
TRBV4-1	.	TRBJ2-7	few	TGCGCCAGCAGCCAAGAGGACAATTACTACGAGCAGTACTTC	CASSQEDNYYEQYF
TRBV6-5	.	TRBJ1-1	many	TGTGCCAGCACCCACGGGGTGGAAGCTTTCTTT	CASTHGVEAFF
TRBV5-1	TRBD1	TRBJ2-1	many	TGCGCCAGCAGCTTGGAGGGACAGGGCTCCTACAATGAGCAGTTCTTC	CASSLEGQGSYNEQFF
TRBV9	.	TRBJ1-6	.	TGTGCCAGCAGCCTCTCCTTTAATATTTCACCCCTCCACTTT	CASSLSFNISPLHF
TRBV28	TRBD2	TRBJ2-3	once	TGTGCCAGCAGTGCGGGGAGGACTAGCGGAAGCACAGATACGCAGTATTTT	CASSAGRTSGSTDTQYF
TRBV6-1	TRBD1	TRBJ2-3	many	TGTGCCAGCGGCGACAGGGAACGACTAAACACAGATACGCAGTATTTT	CASGDRERLNTDTQYF
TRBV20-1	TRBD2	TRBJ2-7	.	TGCAGTGCGACCCATAGCGGGCACTCCTACGAGCAGTACTTC	CSATHSGHSYEQYF
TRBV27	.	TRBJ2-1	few	TGTGCCAGCAGTTTAGGACTGGATCACAATGAGCAGTTCTTC	CASSLGLDHNEQFF
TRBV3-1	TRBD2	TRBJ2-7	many	TGTGCCAGCAGCCTAAGCGGGAGGGCGAACGAGCAGTACTTC	CASSLSGRANEQYF
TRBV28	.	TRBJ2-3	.	TGTGCCAGCAGTTTAAGGGGAGATAGCACAGATACGCAGTATTTT	CASSLRGDSTDTQYF
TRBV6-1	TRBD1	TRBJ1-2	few	TGTGCCAGCAGGGGCCCGGGACAGGATCACCCCTCCTATGGCTACACCTTC	CASRGPGQDHPSYGYTF
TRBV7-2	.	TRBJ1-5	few	TGTGCCAGCAGCCAGGACAGCCATAGCAATCAGCCCCAGCATTTT	CASSQDSHSNQPQHF
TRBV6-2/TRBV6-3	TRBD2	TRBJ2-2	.	TGTGCCAGCAACCCGCGGGGGGGGAGCATGAACACCGGGGAGCTGTTTTTT	CASNPRGGSMNTGELFF
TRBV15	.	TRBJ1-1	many	TGTGCCACCAGCCCGAGGTCCGGACAGAACACTGAAGCTTTCTTT	CATSPRSGQNTEAFF
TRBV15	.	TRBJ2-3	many	TGTGCCACCAGCAGAGACCGAACAGATACGCAGTATTTT	CATSRDRTDTQYF
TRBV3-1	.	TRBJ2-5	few	TGTGCCAGCAGCCAAGGGGAACAGTCGGAGACCCAGTACTTC	CASSQGEQSETQYF
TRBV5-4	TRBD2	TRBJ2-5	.	TGTGCCAGCAGCACTCTCGGGGGGACGGAGACCCAGTACTTC	CASSTLGGTETQYF
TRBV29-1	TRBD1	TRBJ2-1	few	TGCAGCGGGGGGTCGGACAGGATTAACAATGAGCAGTTCTTC	CSGGSDRINNEQFF
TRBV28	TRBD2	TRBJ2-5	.	TGTGCCACCATAGGACTAGCGGGAGAATGGGTAGAGACCCAGTACTTC	CATIGLAGEWVETQYF
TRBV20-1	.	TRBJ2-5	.	TGCAGTGCTAGAGATGTGAAACAAGAGACCCAGTACTTC	CSARDVKQETQYF
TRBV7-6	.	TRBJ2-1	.	TGTGCCAGCAGCCCCCGCGCGGCGGGAAGTAATGAGCAGTTCTTC	CASSPRAAGSNEQFF
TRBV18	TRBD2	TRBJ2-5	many	TGTGCCAGCTCACGGGGACTAGCGGTACAAGAGACCCAGTACTTC	CASSRGLAVQETQYF
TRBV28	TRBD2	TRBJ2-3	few	TGTGCCAGCAGTTGGGAGGGTGGACTAGCGGGAGTTCTCGCAGATACGCAGTATTTT	CASSWEGGLAGVLADTQYF
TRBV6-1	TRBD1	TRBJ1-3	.	TGTGCCAGCAGCGGCCCCAGGGGGCGAGTCTACCCCTCTGGAAACACCATATATTTT	CASSGPRGRVYPSGNTIYF
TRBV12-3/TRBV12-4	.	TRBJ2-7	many	TGTGCCAGCAGTTCGGGACGGTTGTCATCCCGCGAGCAGTACTTC	CASSSGRLSSREQYF
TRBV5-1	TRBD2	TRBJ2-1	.	TGCGCCAGCAGCTTTGGTGATACTAGCGGGCCGCCGTTCTTC	CASSFGDTSGPPFF
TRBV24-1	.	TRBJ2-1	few	TGTGCCACCTCGGGGGTAGTCGGGAACAATGAGCAGTTCTTC	CATSGVVGNNEQFF
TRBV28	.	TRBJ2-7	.	TGTGCCAGCAGCAGGCCGGGGGCCCCTGCCTACGAGCAGTACTTC	CASSRPGAPAYEQYF
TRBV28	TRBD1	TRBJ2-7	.	TGTGCCAGCAGGGTCCCGGGACAGAACTACGAGCAGTACTTC	CASRVPGQNYEQYF
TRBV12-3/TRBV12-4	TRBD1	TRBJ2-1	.	TGTGCCAGCAGCCCTGGACAGGGGGCGGGCAATGAGCAGTTCTTC	CASSPGQGAGNEQFF
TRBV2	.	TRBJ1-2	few	TGTGCCAGCGCTACGGGACCCCAAGGGGGCTACACCTTC	CASATGPQGGYTF
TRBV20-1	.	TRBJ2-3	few	TGCAGTGCTAGATCCGAGGGCGACCCGGGGACGCAGTATTTT	CSARSEGDPGTQYF